The 14 T cell receptor beta chains reported below all come from one sample, sequenced in a study of vaccination and CD4 T cells after COVID-19. Stated treatment: roughly nine-day PBMC culture with coronavirus spike peptide pools or control peptides (ViraFEST assay). What these receptors recognize is not known. The Oncomine TCR Beta short-read assay sequenced DNA from cultured CD4+ T cells. TCRdb independently ran MiXCR on the PCR reads; one entry per CDR3 protein. This sample yields some 14,000 distinct CDR3 sequences, of which roughly two fifths are seen a single time; approximately 9.6% belongs to the top ten. The sample was CD4+ T cells from blood, cultured in vitro, taken after SARS-CoV-2 vaccination. The receptor source for this set is a human donor who had recovered from COVID-19.

This sequence joins TRBV5-4 and TRBJ2-5; 8 nucleotides match TRBD2. Germline-derived CDR1 and CDR2 are SGHNT and YYREEE (reference sequence). This CDR3 spans 15 amino acids. Trimming took 3 bases from V and 3 from J; bases not matched to a gene: 7. CDR3 nucleotides: TGTGCCAGCAGCTCCCCGGGAGGGGCCGAAGAGACCCAGTACTTC. Translated, it gives CASSSPGGAEETQYF. The full variable domain, completed using reference TRBV5-4 and TRBJ2-5, is ETGVTQSPTHLIKTRGQQVTLRCSSQSGHNTVSWYQQALGQGPQFIFQYYREEENGRGNFPPRFSGLQFPNYSSELNVNALELDDSALYLCASSSPGGAEETQYFGPGTRLLVL.

This clonotype was observed a handful of times. V and J are TRBV6-1 and TRBJ1-2; a weak D match, TRBD1 (5 bases). This CDR3 region has 15 residues. Germline loops: CDR1 MNHNS, CDR2 SASEGT. V shed 6 bases and J shed 8 bases, with 22 bases lying between them. CDR3 DNA: TGTGCCAGCAGCCTGCCGGGTGTCGAGGGGAAAGGCTACACCTTC. It translates to CASSLPGVEGKGYTF.

Written as DNA, the CDR3 is TGCAGCGTCGACGGGACTAGCGAGAGCACAGATACGCAGTATTTT. This codes for CSVDGTSESTDTQYF. V gene TRBV29-1 combines with J gene TRBJ2-3, with 10 bases matching TRBD2. J was trimmed by 0 bases and V by 6 bases; bases with no gene match: 6. The CDR3 runs to 15 residues. The germline gives CDR1 SQVTM, CDR2 ANQGSEA.

V usage is TRBV6-2 or TRBV6-3 and J usage is TRBJ1-2; 8 nucleotides agree with TRBD1. The V gene's germline CDR1 is MNHEY and CDR2 SVGEGT. CDR3 size: 15 residues. The junction had 4 bases not matched to a gene; V was cut back by 2 bases and J by 2 bases. CDR3 sequence reads: CASSYPGTGNYGYTF. The CDR3 DNA sequence: TGTGCCAGCAGTTACCCGGGGACAGGAAACTATGGCTACACCTTC.

The chain is built from TRBV20-1 and TRBJ2-7; 9 bases line up with TRBD2. Germline CDR1 DFQATT, CDR2 SNEGSKA (reference sequence). The junction had 2 bases not matched to a gene; V was cut back by 3 bases and J by 2 bases. The CDR3 totals 13 residues. CDR3 loop: CSARTSGTYEQYF. CDR3 bases: TGCAGTGCTAGGACTAGCGGAACCTACGAGCAGTACTTC.

This clonotype was found a few times. This chain connects TRBV27 to TRBJ2-1; D is unclear. The CDR3 spans 13 residues. V lost 8 bases and J 9 bases, leaving 17 bases between the germline ends. Germline assignment: CDR1 MNHEY and CDR2 SMNVEV (reference sequence). The CDR3: CASPPRPSREQFF. In DNA, the CDR3 is TGTGCCAGCCCCCCCCGGCCATCCCGTGAGCAGTTCTTC.

V is TRBV24-1 and J is TRBJ2-2; 8 bases match TRBD1. This CDR3 is built from 16 residues. CDR1 KGHDR and CDR2 SFDVKD come from the germline V gene. V shed 0 bases, J shed 7 bases, and the junction held 6 bases outside the gene matches. The CDR3 sequence is CATSDLRQGYGGELFF. The CDR3 nucleotides are TGTGCCACCAGTGATTTGCGACAGGGGTATGGCGGGGAGCTGTTTTTT.

This rearrangement joins TRBV6-1 to TRBJ2-2; 7 bases match TRBD1. The CDR3 extends over 15 amino acids. CDR1 and CDR2 from the germline V gene are MNHNS and SASEGT. V was clipped by 8 bases and J by 3 bases; unmatched bases: 9. The CDR3 loop is CASRKRGQDTGELFF. The CDR3, as DNA: TGTGCCAGCCGTAAAAGGGGGCAGGACACCGGGGAGCTGTTTTTT.

This clonotype was counted only a few times. The genes are TRBV10-3 and TRBJ1-1; 8 bases are a match to TRBD1. This CDR3 has 13 amino acids. The trim removed 10 bases at V and 8 bases at J, leaving 12 bases unmatched. Per germline, CDR1 ENHRY and CDR2 SYGVKD. The CDR3 region has the DNA TGTGCCACCGAGACTACCCAGGGGGCGGAAGCTTTCTTT. Translating it yields CATETTQGAEAFF.

This clonotype was detected once. This chain connects TRBV28 to TRBJ1-2; D is unresolved. CDR1 is MDHEN, CDR2 SYDVKM, per germline. V was pared by 2 bases and J by 7 bases, with 11 bases between. This CDR3 region has 13 residues. CDR3 region: CASSLDMVLGYTF. Written as DNA, the CDR3 is TGTGCCAGCAGTTTAGACATGGTGCTTGGCTACACCTTC.

In this sample, this clonotype turned up a few times. This chain links TRBV6-2 or TRBV6-3 with TRBJ1-2; a weak D match, TRBD1 (5 bases). Germline V gene lookup returns CDR1 MNHEY and CDR2 SVGEGT. The CDR3 runs to 13 residues. The V end was cut by 0 bases, the J end by 8 bases, with 10 bases between. CDR3 sequence: CASSYSRVLGYTF. DNA for the CDR3: TGTGCCAGCAGTTACTCCAGGGTACTAGGCTACACCTTC.

V gene TRBV20-1 combines with J gene TRBJ1-1, with D uncertain. The CDR3 spans 15 residues. In germline, CDR1 is DFQATT, CDR2 SNEGSKA (reference sequence). Trimming stripped 6 bases from V and 4 bases from J, with 21 bases between. The CDR3 sequence is CSAAFLRVVSTEAFF. The CDR3 DNA is TGCAGTGCCGCCTTTCTACGGGTAGTATCCACTGAAGCTTTCTTT.

This clonotype has more than one count but fewer than ten. This chain joins TRBV6-2 or TRBV6-3 and TRBJ2-1, with 12 bases lining up with TRBD2. CDR1 is MNHEY and CDR2 is SVGEGT in the germline V gene. The CDR3 is 15 residues long. J was trimmed by 9 bases and V by 7 bases; bases with no gene match: 10. The CDR3 DNA is TGTGCCAGCAAGGTCCCACTAGCGGGAGGAGGTGAGCAGTTCTTC. This gives the protein CASKVPLAGGGEQFF.

V gene TRBV21-1 combines with J gene TRBJ1-2; no check of the table's D call, TRBD1, against the DNA was made. TRBV21-1 is a pseudogene segment. The CDR3 length is 15 residues. The CDR3 here is CASSKEPGSVYGYTF. CDR3 nucleotide sequence: TGTGCCAGCAGCAAGGAGCCGGGGAGTGTCTATGGCTACACCTTC.